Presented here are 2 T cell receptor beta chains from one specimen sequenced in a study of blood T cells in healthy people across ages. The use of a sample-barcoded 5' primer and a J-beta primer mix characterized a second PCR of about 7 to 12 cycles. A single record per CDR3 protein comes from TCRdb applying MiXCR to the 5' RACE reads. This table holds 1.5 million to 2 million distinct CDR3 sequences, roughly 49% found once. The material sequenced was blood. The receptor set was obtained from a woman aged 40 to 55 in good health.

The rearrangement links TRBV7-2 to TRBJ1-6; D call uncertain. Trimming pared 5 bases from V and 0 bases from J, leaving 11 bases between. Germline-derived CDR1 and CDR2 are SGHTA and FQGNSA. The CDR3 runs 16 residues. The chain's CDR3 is CASSPGSNSYNSPLHF. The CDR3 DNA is TGTGCCAGCAGCCCTGGCAGCAACTCCTATAATTCACCCCTCCACTTT.

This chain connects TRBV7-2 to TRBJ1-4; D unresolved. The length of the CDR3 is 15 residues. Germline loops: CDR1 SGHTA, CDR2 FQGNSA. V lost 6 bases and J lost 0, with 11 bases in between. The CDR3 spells CASSPDGATNEKLFF. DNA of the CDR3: TGTGCCAGCAGTCCTGACGGGGCAACTAATGAAAAACTGTTTTTT. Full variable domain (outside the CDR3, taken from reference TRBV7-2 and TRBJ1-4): GAGVSQSPSNKVTEKGKDVELRCDPISGHTALYWYRQSLGQGLEFLIYFQGNSAPDKSGLPSDRFSAERTGGSVSTLTIQRTQQEDSAVYLCASSPDGATNEKLFFGSGTQLSVL.